Following are 32 T cell receptor beta chains from one sample sequenced in a study of Graves' ophthalmopathy and Graves' hyperthyroidism. The authors amplified TCR beta CDR3 regions from RNA transcripts. First-round RT-PCR employed HTBI primers, with a second-round multiplex PCR after it. Using its own MiXCR run on the multiplex PCR reads, TCRdb lists one record per CDR3 protein. The sample carries about 600,000 distinct CDR3 sequences, under 45% recorded once. Sequencing input: peripheral blood or thyroid tissue (not recorded which). The source of these receptors is an adult man with Graves' hyperthyroidism.

This clonotype was seen many times. The chain employs TRBV5-6 and TRBJ2-7; 8 nucleotides agree with TRBD2. Germline V gene lookup returns CDR1 SGHDT and CDR2 YYEEEE. Losses at the gene ends were 4 bases for V and 0 bases for J; bases not matched to a gene: 3. This CDR3 has 14 residues. The CDR3 DNA is TGTGCCAGCAGCGTACTAGCGGCCTCCTACGAGCAGTACTTC. Translated, it gives CASSVLAASYEQYF.

V and J are TRBV12-3 or TRBV12-4 and TRBJ1-1; D might be TRBD1 (5 bases). V dropped 2 bases and J dropped 4 bases, with 11 bases sitting between them. The CDR3 length is 14 residues. CDR3 coding DNA: TGTGCCAGCAGTTTAAACCTCCAGGGCACTGAAGCTTTCTTT. It yields the protein CASSLNLQGTEAFF.

This chain joins TRBV29-1 and TRBJ2-7; 8 bases are shared with TRBD2. With 1 base clipped from V and 11 bases from J, the junction kept 4 bases outside the gene matches. CDR1 is SQVTM and CDR2 is ANQGSEA in the germline V gene. This CDR3 spans 11 amino acids. The CDR3 nucleotides read TGCAGCGTTGAAGGGCGGGGGGCTGAGTACTTC. Its translation: CSVEGRGAEYF.

This clonotype was counted at least ten times. The chain links TRBV7-9 to TRBJ2-5; 13 bases agree with TRBD2. There are 15 residues in the CDR3. V trimming: 5 bases; J trimming: 4 bases; junction bases outside the gene matches: 4. CDR1 is SEHNR and CDR2 is FQNEAQ in the germline V gene (reference sequence). The chain's CDR3 is CASSGGTSGIETQYF. CDR3 bases: TGTGCCAGCAGCGGCGGGACTAGCGGGATAGAGACCCAGTACTTC.

This clonotype was found many times. The J gene is TRBJ1-4, the V gene TRBV2; maybe TRBD1 (5 bases). The CDR3 totals 17 residues. Germline V CDR1 and CDR2: SNHLY, FYNNEI. The germline V and J ends were trimmed by 5 bases and 0 bases, with 16 bases remaining between them. CDR3 region: CASSLRDRHSTNEKLFF. The CDR3 DNA is TGTGCCAGCAGTCTCCGGGACCGACACTCAACTAATGAAAAACTGTTTTTT.

V and J are TRBV6-5 and TRBJ2-7; D not resolved. V shed 0 bases and J shed 3 bases, with 9 bases lying between them. Germline loops: CDR1 MNHEY, CDR2 SVGAGI. The CDR3 has 14 amino acids. CDR3 loop: CASSYSDGGYEQYF. CDR3 sequence (DNA): TGTGCCAGCAGTTACTCCGACGGTGGCTACGAGCAGTACTTC.

This clonotype was counted only a few times. The chain couples TRBV6-6 to TRBJ1-4; TRBD1 is a possible D gene (5 bases). The ends were cut back, 5 bases at V and 7 bases at J, with 20 bases in the middle. The V gene's germline CDR1 is MNHNY and CDR2 SVGAGI (reference sequence). The CDR3 is made up of 16 amino acids. In DNA form, the CDR3 reads TGTGCCAGCAGTACCGGGACTCCCCATGGGGGTGAAAAACTGTTTTTT. Protein: CASSTGTPHGGEKLFF.

This clonotype was counted at least ten times. This chain uses TRBV5-8 with TRBJ1-3, with D maybe TRBD1 (6 bases). V was clipped by 4 bases and J by 0 bases, with 14 bases between them. Germline CDR1 reads SGHTS; CDR2 reads YDEGEE. The CDR3 is 16 residues long. CDR3 in DNA: TGTGCCAGCAGCCGAACGGACAGCTACTCTGGAAACACCATATATTTT. Translation: CASSRTDSYSGNTIYF.

This clonotype was found a few times. The conserved closing phenylalanine or tryptophan is absent in this CDR3, likely reflecting a read error. The DNA is left out, because the CDR3 cannot be placed on it with certainty; the CDR3 is given as TCRdb lists it. This chain joins TRBV20-1 and TRBJ2-5; the D segment call TRBD1 is taken from the table without a DNA check. The CDR3 is 9 residues long, counting both termini. In germline, CDR1 is DFQATT, CDR2 SNEGSKA (reference sequence). CDR3 loop: CSARPGTGR.

V gene TRBV5-6 combines with J gene TRBJ2-5; TRBD2 matches 8 bases. CDR1 is SGHDT, CDR2 YYEEEE, per germline. Unmatched junction bases numbered 15, after V lost 6 bases and J lost 5 bases. CDR3 size: 16 residues. The CDR3 sequence is CASTPGRLAGRETQYF. CDR3 DNA sequence: TGTGCCAGCACCCCCGGTCGGTTAGCGGGAAGGGAGACCCAGTACTTC.

This clonotype was found many times. The chain is built from TRBV7-2 and TRBJ1-2; maybe TRBD1 (6 bases). This CDR3 contains 16 residues. V gave up 5 bases and J gave up 5 bases, with 21 bases separating them. Germline CDR1 reads SGHTA; CDR2 reads FQGNSA. The CDR3 sequence is CASSLSGGAFVYGYTF. The CDR3 DNA reads as TGTGCCAGCAGCCTATCGGGGGGCGCATTCGTGTATGGCTACACCTTC.

This clonotype was observed at least ten times. CDR3 amino acids: CASTIRDTYEQYF. CDR3 nucleotides: TGTGCCAGCACGATCCGGGACACCTACGAGCAGTACTTC. This chain joins TRBV6-1 and TRBJ2-7; tentative D call: TRBD1 (6 bases). The CDR3 is 13 residues long. Deletions cut 7 bases from V and 2 bases from J, with 12 bases between. Per germline, CDR1 MNHNS and CDR2 SASEGT.

The chain links TRBV29-1 to TRBJ2-7; unclear D gene. Germline CDR1 is SQVTM and CDR2 is ANQGSEA. This CDR3 contains 12 residues. The germline V and J ends were trimmed by 2 bases and 3 bases, with 8 bases remaining between them. This chain's CDR3 is CSVEKGFYEQYF. The CDR3 nucleotides are TGCAGCGTTGAAAAGGGCTTCTACGAGCAGTACTTC.

The sample holds many counts of this clonotype. The chain has TRBV19 and TRBJ1-4, with D perhaps TRBD1 (5 bases). The germline V gene encodes CDR1 LNHDA and CDR2 SQIVND (reference sequence). Trimming stripped 8 bases from V and 0 bases from J, with 13 bases between. This CDR3 region has 15 residues. This CDR3 reads CASSRTLTTNEKLFF. CDR3 nucleotides: TGTGCCAGTTCTCGGACACTGACAACTAATGAAAAACTGTTTTTT.

A few counts support this clonotype. The rearrangement uses TRBV5-6 and TRBJ2-2, with D perhaps matching TRBD1 (6 bases). The length of the CDR3 is 17 residues. Between the trimmed V and J ends, which lost 3 bases and 3 bases, there was a span of 18 bases. CDR1 is SGHDT, CDR2 YYEEEE, per germline. The CDR3 reads CASSSVSTGQYTGELFF. Here the CDR3 DNA reads TGTGCCAGCAGCTCCGTGTCGACAGGCCAATACACCGGGGAGCTGTTTTTT.

Worth noting for this clonotype: This may stem from a read error, because a much larger clone lies one nucleotide away. The chain uses TRBV12-5 and TRBJ1-5, with 7 positions matching TRBD1. CDR3 length equals 14 residues. Germline CDR1 is LGHNT and CDR2 is FRNRAP. CDR3 DNA sequence: TGTGCCAGCAGAAGAGGCAGGGGGAGTCAGCCCCAGCATTTT. It codes for CASRRGRGSQPQHF.

Worth noting for this clonotype: A read error may explain this, as a much larger clone is one base away. V gene TRBV12-3 or TRBV12-4 combines with J gene TRBJ1-4; D is ambiguous. CDR3 length equals 15 residues. DNA of the CDR3: TGTGCCAGCAGTTTAGGTTCTGCAACTAATGAAAAACCGTTTTTT. Protein sequence: CASSLGSATNEKPFF.

This clonotype was seen many times. This rearrangement joins TRBV7-2 to TRBJ2-7; 9 positions match TRBD1. Germline CDR1 reads SGHTA; CDR2 reads FQGNSA. The V gene end was trimmed by 1 base and the J gene end by 6 bases; junction bases not matched to a gene: 10. This CDR3 is built from 16 residues. CDR3 sequence reads: CASSLEWGTGRGEQYF. CDR3 DNA: TGTGCCAGCAGCTTAGAATGGGGGACAGGGAGGGGCGAGCAGTACTTC.

This clonotype came up many times. The rearrangement uses TRBV2 and TRBJ2-7; D perhaps matches TRBD1 (7 bases). Per the germline V gene, CDR1 is SNHLY and CDR2 is FYNNEI. CDR3 size: 15 residues. Trimming stripped 1 base from V and 3 bases from J, with 13 bases between. The CDR3 bases are TGTGCCAGCAGTGAAGGTTCAGGGGGAGGCTACGAGCAGTACTTC. Translating it yields CASSEGSGGGYEQYF.

The chain uses TRBV7-3 and TRBJ1-2; perhaps TRBD1 as D (5 bases). CDR3 length: 15 amino acids. V lost 5 bases to trimming and J lost 5 bases, with 18 bases between them. CDR1 SGHTA and CDR2 FQGTGA come from the germline V gene. CDR3 sequence: CASSMGEPVPYGYTF. CDR3 bases: TGTGCCAGCAGCATGGGGGAACCGGTCCCATATGGCTACACCTTC.

This clonotype has a count of ten or more. The chain carries TRBV10-3 and TRBJ1-5; TRBD1 is a possible D gene (5 bases). There are 14 residues in the CDR3. With 5 bases removed from V and 5 bases from J, the gap between germline ends came to 13 bases. Germline CDR1 reads ENHRY; CDR2 reads SYGVKD. The CDR3 is CAISKTGDYQPQHF. The CDR3 DNA sequence: TGTGCCATCAGTAAAACAGGAGACTATCAGCCCCAGCATTTT.

Turning to this clonotype: This may arise from a read error, as a much more abundant clone is one base away. In DNA, the CDR3 is TGTGCCAGCAGTTTTGTAAGGTGGGGGAACCAAGAGACCCAGTACTTC. Translation gives CASSFVRWGNQETQYF. This rearrangement joins TRBV12-3 or TRBV12-4 to TRBJ2-5; D might be TRBD1 or TRBD2, each matching 5 bases. V lost 3 bases and J lost 0, with 14 bases in between. This CDR3 comprises 16 residues.

The chain employs TRBV7-2 and TRBJ2-7, with 7 nucleotides matching TRBD2. The DNA end favors TRBJ2-1, so the J call may be wrong. Germline CDR1 and CDR2: SGHTA and FQGNSA. The CDR3 length is 17 residues. The DNA for the CDR3 is TGTGCCAGCAGCTTAGAGGTTTGGGCTAGCGGTTACAATGAGCAGTTCTTC. Translating gives CASSLEVWASGYNEQFF.

The chain joins TRBV20-1 to TRBJ1-2, with no clear D. Germline lookup yields CDR1 DFQATT and CDR2 SNEGSKA (reference sequence). Trimming removed 1 base from V and 6 bases from J, with 15 bases in between. The CDR3 is 14 amino acids. CDR3 bases: TGCAGTGCTAGAGGTAGCGGTTCCCTCAATGGCTACACCTTC. Its translation is CSARGSGSLNGYTF.

This clonotype was counted many times. A read error is possible here, since a much larger clone lies one base away. The chain is built from TRBV10-3 and TRBJ2-6, with D uncertain. Germline-derived CDR1 and CDR2 are ENHRY and SYGVKD. This CDR3 spans 12 amino acids. The CDR3 loop is CASSAGANVLTF. The CDR3 DNA follows: TGTGCCAGCAGTGCTGGGGCCAACGTCCTGACTTTC.

Ten or more counts support this clonotype. The chain links TRBV12-3 or TRBV12-4 to TRBJ2-2; 7 bases map to TRBD1. This CDR3 region has 13 residues. V dropped 8 bases and J dropped 3; count of bases not matched to a gene: 3. The CDR3 spells CASYGQDTGELFF. The CDR3, as DNA: TGTGCCAGCTACGGACAGGACACCGGGGAGCTGTTTTTT.

Notes on this clonotype: It is likely a read error, because the conserved phenylalanine at the end of the CDR3 is missing. Because the CDR3's place on the DNA is in doubt, the DNA is left out and the CDR3 is given as listed by TCRdb. V and J are TRBV7-3 and TRBJ2-2. Per germline, CDR1 SGHTA and CDR2 FQGTGA. The CDR3 totals 13 residues, both ends included. The CDR3 reads CASSSQGPRGAVV.

This clonotype was observed at least ten times. CDR3 sequence reads: CSARGDRGLGNTIYF. Written as DNA, the CDR3 is TGCAGTGCTAGGGGCGACAGGGGGCTTGGAAACACCATATATTTT. The rearrangement links TRBV20-1 to TRBJ1-3; 10 bases agree with TRBD1. The trim removed 3 bases at V and 3 bases at J, leaving 5 bases unmatched. Germline CDR1 reads DFQATT; CDR2 reads SNEGSKA (reference sequence). The length of the CDR3 is 15 residues.

This clonotype was counted a few times. This sequence joins TRBV29-1 and TRBJ2-7; either TRBD1 or TRBD2 may fit D (5 bases each). This CDR3 comprises 13 residues. Germline V CDR1 and CDR2: SQVTM, ANQGSEA. The V and J ends lost 8 bases and 3 bases respectively, with 17 bases between them. Here the CDR3 reads CSQDGAGSYEQYF. CDR3 in DNA: TGCAGCCAAGACGGCGCAGGGAGCTACGAGCAGTACTTC.

The V and J genes are TRBV7-2 and TRBJ1-4, with D perhaps matching TRBD1 (6 bases). Trimming removed 8 bases from V and 4 bases from J, with 20 bases in between. The CDR3 sequence is 16 residues long. Per germline, CDR1 SGHTA and CDR2 FQGNSA. The CDR3 is CASEQGLTGNNEKLFF. In nucleotides, the CDR3 is TGTGCCAGCGAACAGGGCCTCACGGGTAATAATGAAAAACTGTTTTTT.

The rearrangement uses TRBV7-8 and TRBJ1-4; no firm D call. Germline V gene lookup returns CDR1 SGHVS and CDR2 FQNEAQ. The V gene lost 5 bases and the J gene lost 5 bases, with 18 bases spanning the gap. This CDR3 region has 16 residues. CDR3 sequence: CASSRSSGGENEKLFF. The CDR3 DNA reads as TGTGCCAGCAGCCGATCTAGTGGCGGGGAGAATGAAAAACTGTTTTTT. The full variable domain, with the rest looked up from reference TRBV7-8 and TRBJ1-4, is GAGVSQSPRYKVAKRGQDVALRCDPISGHVSLFWYQQALGQGPEFLTYFQNEAQLDKSGLPSDRFFAERPEGSVSTLKIQRTQQEDSAVYLCASSRSSGGENEKLFFGSGTQLSVL.

Ten or more counts support this clonotype. J is TRBJ1-1 and V is TRBV24-1; possibly TRBD1 for D (5 bases). This CDR3 spans 14 amino acids. V was trimmed by 7 bases and J by 3 bases, leaving 14 bases between them. Germline V gene data show CDR1 as KGHDR and CDR2 as SFDVKD. The CDR3 sequence is CATRGDQGDTEAFF. CDR3 coding DNA: TGTGCCACCAGGGGGGACCAGGGAGACACTGAAGCTTTCTTT.